This TCR beta chain comes out of a study of blood T cell repertoires in COVID-19. Study overall: From the United States, Italy and Spain came samples of acute and convalescent COVID-19. Sources were T cells, B-cell-depleted T cells, or PBMCs; the material itself was cDNA or gDNA.

Libraries were prepared by immunoSEQ multiplex PCR; TCRdb keeps only in-frame clonotypes and omits some of them. Of about 59,000 clones listed, 70% to 85% are singletons. CDR1 and CDR2 from the germline V gene are KGHSH and LQKENI. V shed 4 bases and J shed 6 bases, with 6 bases lying between them. The length of the CDR3 is 12 residues. The specimen sequenced was peripheral blood. This chain uses TRBV18 with TRBJ1-4; no firm D call. The clonotype originates from a man at least 80 years old with acute or convalescent COVID-19. This CDR3 is CASSREDEKLFF. The CDR3 nucleotides are TGTGCCAGCTCACGCGAAGATGAAAAACTGTTTTTT.